These T cell receptor beta chains were read from a single sample in a study of cytomegalovirus exposure and HLA in healthy donors. Repertoires were generated with immunoSEQ multiplex PCR, while TCRdb's copy carries only in-frame clones and drops some. The sample consists of roughly 120,000 clones, roughly 88% of them appearing once. The sample was PBMCs. Receptors originate from a young man in good health and CMV-seronegative. Both conserved end residues are part of each CDR3. Fields, in order: D gene, clone size, J gene, V gene, CDR3 protein, CDR3 DNA. A D gene is named only where the DNA matches it firmly. Clone size, where shown, is once, few, many, or a class for clones that have expanded.

d_gene: TRBD2
abundance: few
j_gene: TRBJ2-2
v_gene: TRBV5-1
CDR3aa: CASSPRAGGGTGELFF
CDR3nt: TGCGCCAGCAGCCCCCGAGCGGGAGGGGGCACCGGGGAGCTGTTTTTT

d_gene: TRBD1
abundance: .
j_gene: TRBJ2-6
v_gene: TRBV19
CDR3aa: CASSMGGQGYSGANVLTF
CDR3nt: TGTGCCAGTAGTATGGGGGGACAGGGATACTCTGGGGCCAACGTCCTGACTTTC

d_gene: TRBD2
abundance: once
j_gene: TRBJ2-2
v_gene: TRBV2
CDR3aa: CASSDGRGGPQGGELFF
CDR3nt: TGTGCCAGCAGTGATGGGCGGGGGGGTCCCCAAGGCGGGGAGCTGTTTTTT

d_gene: .
abundance: .
j_gene: TRBJ2-5
v_gene: TRBV19
CDR3aa: CASSIPSQETQYF
CDR3nt: TGTGCCAGTAGTATTCCCTCCCAAGAGACCCAGTACTTC

d_gene: TRBD1
abundance: .
j_gene: TRBJ1-2
v_gene: TRBV18
CDR3aa: CASSPRGTGNAGNGYTF
CDR3nt: TGTGCCAGCTCACCAAGAGGGACAGGGAATGCAGGCAATGGCTACACCTTC

d_gene: TRBD1
abundance: .
j_gene: TRBJ2-1
v_gene: TRBV25-1
CDR3aa: CASSPGQGPGNEQFF
CDR3nt: TGTGCCAGCAGTCCCGGACAGGGTCCGGGCAATGAGCAGTTCTTC

d_gene: .
abundance: .
j_gene: TRBJ1-6
v_gene: TRBV5-4
CDR3aa: CASSPGASSYNSPLHF
CDR3nt: TGTGCCAGCAGCCCTGGGGCCAGCTCCTATAATTCACCCCTCCACTTT

d_gene: TRBD2
abundance: once
j_gene: TRBJ2-5
v_gene: TRBV7-9
CDR3aa: CASSPGTSGHLQETQYF
CDR3nt: TGTGCCAGCAGCCCAGGGACTAGCGGACACCTACAAGAGACCCAGTACTTC

d_gene: .
abundance: .
j_gene: TRBJ2-2
v_gene: TRBV6-5
CDR3aa: CASSYSIGAGGELFF
CDR3nt: TGTGCCAGCAGTTACTCGATAGGGGCCGGCGGGGAGCTGTTTTTT

d_gene: .
abundance: few
j_gene: TRBJ2-5
v_gene: TRBV7-9
CDR3aa: CASSSGLPGETQYF
CDR3nt: TGTGCCAGCAGCTCGGGACTGCCCGGGGAGACCCAGTACTTC

d_gene: .
abundance: few
j_gene: TRBJ2-7
v_gene: TRBV6-6
CDR3aa: CASSHKNRYVNGQYF
CDR3nt: TGTGCCAGCAGTCATAAGAACCGCTATGTCAATGGGCAGTACTTC

d_gene: .
abundance: .
j_gene: TRBJ1-2
v_gene: TRBV12-5
CDR3aa: CGGAKKDYGYTF
CDR3nt: TGCGGGGGGGCGAAGAAGGACTATGGCTACACCTTC

d_gene: .
abundance: .
j_gene: TRBJ2-7
v_gene: TRBV5-4
CDR3aa: CASSPEVAGSYEQYF
CDR3nt: TGTGCCAGCAGCCCGGAGGTGGCAGGATCCTACGAGCAGTACTTC

d_gene: TRBD1
abundance: .
j_gene: TRBJ1-1
v_gene: TRBV11-3
CDR3aa: CASSKRGQGTEAFF
CDR3nt: TGTGCCAGCAGCAAAAGGGGACAGGGCACTGAAGCTTTCTTT

d_gene: TRBD1
abundance: .
j_gene: TRBJ2-7
v_gene: TRBV14
CDR3aa: CASSQVVRTGSYEQYF
CDR3nt: TGTGCCAGCAGCCAAGTGGTCCGGACAGGGTCCTACGAGCAGTACTTC

d_gene: TRBD1
abundance: few
j_gene: TRBJ2-7
v_gene: TRBV30
CDR3aa: CAWNRQGAREQYF
CDR3nt: TGTGCCTGGAACAGACAGGGGGCGCGGGAGCAGTACTTC

d_gene: TRBD1
abundance: .
j_gene: TRBJ1-4
v_gene: TRBV7-8
CDR3aa: CASSLAGQGVVVSRELFF
CDR3nt: TGTGCCAGCAGCTTAGCAGGACAGGGTGTAGTTGTGTCTAGGGAACTGTTTTTT

d_gene: .
abundance: .
j_gene: TRBJ2-7
v_gene: TRBV12-2
CDR3aa: CASRLEGGASGYEQYF
CDR3nt: TGTGCAAGTCGCCTAGAAGGCGGCGCTAGCGGCTACGAGCAGTACTTC

d_gene: .
abundance: .
j_gene: TRBJ2-1
v_gene: TRBV5-1
CDR3aa: CASSPREDEQFF
CDR3nt: TGCGCCAGCAGTCCGAGGGAGGATGAGCAGTTCTTC

d_gene: TRBD2
abundance: .
j_gene: TRBJ2-3
v_gene: TRBV2
CDR3aa: CASTWTSGFFTDTQYF
CDR3nt: TGTGCCAGCACTTGGACTAGCGGATTCTTCACAGATACGCAGTATTTT

d_gene: .
abundance: once
j_gene: TRBJ2-5
v_gene: TRBV10-3
CDR3aa: CAISDIQRETQYF
CDR3nt: TGTGCCATCAGTGACATACAGAGAGAGACCCAGTACTTC

d_gene: TRBD2
abundance: once
j_gene: TRBJ2-1
v_gene: TRBV15
CDR3aa: CATSRGTSGRLDEQFF
CDR3nt: TGTGCCACCAGCAGAGGGACTAGCGGGAGACTAGATGAGCAGTTCTTC

d_gene: TRBD1
abundance: .
j_gene: TRBJ1-4
v_gene: TRBV27
CDR3aa: CASSMGQAGKLFF
CDR3nt: TGTGCCAGCAGTATGGGACAGGCTGGAAAACTGTTTTTT

d_gene: .
abundance: .
j_gene: TRBJ2-2
v_gene: TRBV4-2
CDR3aa: CASSQGGTGWTTGELFF
CDR3nt: TGTGCCAGCAGCCAAGGGGGAACAGGGTGGACCACCGGGGAGCTGTTTTTT

d_gene: .
abundance: few
j_gene: TRBJ1-3
v_gene: TRBV19
CDR3aa: CASSGQWSSGNTIYF
CDR3nt: TGTGCCAGTAGCGGACAGTGGAGCTCTGGAAACACCATATATTTT

d_gene: TRBD2
abundance: .
j_gene: TRBJ2-2
v_gene: TRBV9
CDR3aa: CASSSRTSGRGGAGELFF
CDR3nt: TGTGCCAGCAGCTCCCGGACTAGCGGGAGGGGTGGGGCCGGGGAGCTGTTTTTT